The 32 T cell receptor beta chains in this list originate from one sample, sequenced in a study of tumor-infiltrating lymphocytes in primary liver carcinoma. Bulk tissue was left unsorted, and RNA and DNA were co-extracted from 20-30 mg of it. With roughly 540 ng total RNA as template and a constant-region primer, TCR beta cDNA was made. Slightly modified ARM-PCR served as the procedure for the TCR beta libraries. These libraries came from three rounds of nested multiplex PCR. In the first two PCR rounds, TRBV1-TRBV30 forward primers were paired with a C-beta reverse primer, and each round lasted about 9 cycles. TCRdb fed the multiplex PCR reads into MiXCR, producing one record per CDR3 protein. The sample carries 100,000 to 150,000 distinct CDR3 sequences, 64% recorded once. Sequencing was done on a sample of liver tumor tissue from sampling region 3. Subset specified: tumor region T3, left-lateral pole. Source of these receptors: a woman between 55 and 75 years old with primary liver carcinoma and hepatitis B virus infection.

The DNA for the CDR3 is TGCGCCAGCAGCGTGGGGGGGGAAACAGATACGCAGTATTTT. Translation gives CASSVGGETDTQYF. V gene TRBV5-1 combines with J gene TRBJ2-3, with 7 nucleotides matching TRBD2. This CDR3 region has 14 residues. Losses at the gene ends were 4 bases for V and 3 bases for J; bases not matched to a gene: 5. Germline V gene data show CDR1 as SGHRS and CDR2 as YFSETQ.

This clonotype was seen a single time. An end of the junction differs from the germline gene, which may be a read error. This chain links TRBV11-3 with TRBJ2-1, with D perhaps assigned TRBD1 or TRBD2 (5 bases each). Per the germline V gene, CDR1 is SGHNT and CDR2 is YENEEA. This CDR3 contains 12 residues. The CDR3 DNA reads TGTCCCAGCGGCTTAGACTGGGGGAAGCAGTTCTTC. This translates into CPSGLDWGKQFF.

The rearrangement links TRBV11-2 to TRBJ2-3, with D tentatively TRBD2 (5 bases). Trimming left V 9 bases short and J 5 bases short, with 18 bases between. The CDR3 length is 14 residues. Germline CDR1 and CDR2: SGHAT and FQNNGV. The CDR3 is CARSPRLPRDTQYF. Written as DNA, the CDR3 is TGTGCCAGGAGCCCCAGACTACCCAGAGATACGCAGTATTTT.

The count of this clonotype is one. One junction end does not reproduce the germline sequence, and a read error may be involved. J is TRBJ2-2 and V is TRBV11-2; the D is unclear. The CDR3 extends over 9 amino acids. Germline CDR1 is SGHAT and CDR2 is FQNNGV. DNA for the CDR3: TGTGCCAGCGTTTGGGAAGCTGTTTTT. Residues: CASVWEAVF.

Concerning this clonotype itself: A much bigger clone sits one base away, suggesting this may be a read error. The CDR3 sequence: CASRRNPTGEQYF. The CDR3 DNA reads as TGTGCCAGCCGTCGGAATCCGACGGGGGAGCAGTACTTC. The chain recombines TRBV2 with TRBJ2-7; perhaps TRBD2 as D (5 bases). Trimming shortened V by 8 bases and J by 7 bases, and 18 bases separated the two germline ends. The germline V gene has CDR1 SNHLY and CDR2 FYNNEI. This CDR3 has 13 residues. The full variable domain, with the rest looked up from reference TRBV2 and TRBJ2-7, is EPEVTQTPSHQVTQMGQEVILRCVPISNHLYFYWYRQILGQKVEFLVSFYNNEISEKSEIFDDQFSVERPDGSNFTLKIRSTKLEDSAMYFCASRRNPTGEQYFGPGTRLTVT.

This clonotype has more than one count but fewer than ten. Since a much larger clone is just one base distant, this may be a read error. The chain carries TRBV12-3 or TRBV12-4 and TRBJ1-5, with a tentative D call TRBD1 (5 bases). This CDR3 is built from 15 residues. The CDR3 region is CASSLVGARNRPQHF. CDR3 sequence (DNA): TGTGCCAGCAGTTTAGTAGGGGCGCGGAATCGGCCCCAGCATTTT.

V gene TRBV11-2 combines with J gene TRBJ1-1; maybe TRBD1 (5 bases). V lost 4 bases to trimming and J lost 4 bases, with 28 bases between them. CDR1 SGHAT and CDR2 FQNNGV come from the germline V gene. The CDR3 sequence is 19 residues long. CDR3 loop: CASSSLIRTGEIMSTEAFF. The DNA of the CDR3 is TGTGCCAGCAGCTCCTTAATTCGCACGGGGGAGATCATGAGCACTGAAGCTTTCTTT. Supplemented by reference TRBV11-2 and TRBJ1-1, the full variable domain reads EAGVAQSPRYKIIEKRQSVAFWCNPISGHATLYWYQQILGQGPKLLIQFQNNGVVDDSQLPKDRFSAERLKGVDSTLKIQPAKLEDSAVYLCASSSLIRTGEIMSTEAFFGQGTRLTVV.

This chain links TRBV11-1 with TRBJ2-7, with 8 nucleotides matching TRBD1. CDR3 size: 15 residues. Germline V CDR1 and CDR2: SGHAT, FQDESV (reference sequence). Trimming at V came to 5 bases and at J to 4 bases, leaving 10 bases not matched to a gene. The CDR3 DNA reads as TGTGCCAGCAGCCCCGGGACAGGTTGCAATTACGAGCAGTACTTC. Its translation is CASSPGTGCNYEQYF.

This clonotype has ten or more counts. One base away lies a much larger clone, so this may be a sequencing read error. The CDR3 region is CASSLDLGDGYAF. For the CDR3, the DNA is TGTGCCAGCAGCTTAGATCTGGGAGATGGCTACGCCTTC. The gene calls are TRBV11-2 and TRBJ1-2; D is undetermined. In germline, CDR1 is SGHAT, CDR2 FQNNGV. The CDR3 covers 13 residues.

In its sample, this clonotype ranks as medium-sized. The rearrangement joins TRBV11-2 to TRBJ2-5; no definite D call. Per the germline V gene, CDR1 is SGHAT and CDR2 is FQNNGV. This CDR3 contains 13 residues. Trimming cost V 2 bases and J 5 bases, with 9 bases left between them. The CDR3 loop is CASSLRGQETQYF. CDR3 coding DNA: TGTGCCAGCAGCTTACGAGGTCAGGAGACCCAGTACTTC.

This clonotype came up many times. The J gene is TRBJ1-3, the V gene TRBV6-1, with D possibly TRBD1 on 6 matching bases. Germline CDR1 reads MNHNS; CDR2 reads SASEGT. With 2 bases removed from V and 8 bases from J, the gap between germline ends came to 22 bases. CDR3 length: 17 residues. As DNA, the CDR3 is TGTGCCAGCAGTGAAAGGGGGGTCCGGGACGGCGGCCACACCATATATTTT. Translating it yields CASSERGVRDGGHTIYF.

Concerning this clonotype: One junction end does not reproduce the germline sequence, and a read error may be involved. The V call is TRBV6-6, the J call TRBJ2-4; possible D gene TRBD2, 5 bases. Looked up from germline, CDR1 is MNHNY and CDR2 is SVGAGI (reference sequence). CDR3 length equals 13 residues. The CDR3 DNA sequence: TGTGCCAGGAGTTTCCGAACTAGGGACATTCAGTACTTC. This gives the protein CARSFRTRDIQYF.

This clonotype was detected ten times or more. The chain has TRBV5-1 and TRBJ2-1; 10 bases are a match to TRBD1. Losses at the gene ends were 0 bases for V and 5 bases for J; bases not matched to a gene: 2. The germline V gene encodes CDR1 SGHRS and CDR2 YFSETQ. The CDR3 is made up of 15 amino acids. CDR3 sequence reads: CASSLEGTGDNEQFF. In nucleotides, the CDR3 is TGCGCCAGCAGCTTGGAGGGGACAGGGGACAATGAGCAGTTCTTC.

The chain combines TRBV4-1 with TRBJ2-7; D gene uncertain. The length of the CDR3 is 15 residues. Trimming stripped 1 base from V and 0 bases from J, with 10 bases between. Germline V gene data show CDR1 as MGHRA and CDR2 as YSYEKL. CDR3 in amino acids: CASSQVGPNSYEQYF. DNA of the CDR3: TGCGCCAGCAGCCAAGTCGGGCCCAACTCCTACGAGCAGTACTTC.

About this clonotype: A much larger clonotype is one base distant, so this may be a read error. V is TRBV7-8 and J is TRBJ2-1; possible D gene TRBD2, 5 bases. Germline loops: CDR1 SGHVS, CDR2 FQNEAQ. The germline V and J ends were trimmed by 4 bases and 8 bases, with 18 bases remaining between them. This CDR3 is built from 15 residues. The CDR3 is CASSSVFGVLDEQFF. The CDR3 nucleotides are TGTGCCAGCAGCTCGGTCTTCGGGGTTTTGGATGAGCAGTTCTTC.

This clonotype appeared many times. The gene calls are TRBV12-3 or TRBV12-4 and TRBJ2-1; TRBD2 aligns across 9 bases. After removal of 4 bases from V and 8 bases from J, the junction contained 12 bases not matched to a gene. The CDR3 totals 16 residues. This CDR3 is CASSSTSGTSIHEQFF. The CDR3, as DNA: TGTGCCAGCAGTTCTACTTCCGGGACTAGCATTCATGAGCAGTTCTTC.

This clonotype has only a few counts. Since a much larger clone is just one base distant, this may be a read error. This chain joins TRBV6-5 and TRBJ1-1, with D perhaps TRBD1 (6 bases). The CDR3 sequence is 14 residues long. The germline V gene encodes CDR1 MNHEY and CDR2 SVGAGI. CDR3 sequence reads: CASSYSRGDTETFF. Here the CDR3 DNA reads TGTGCCAGCAGTTACTCGCGGGGGGACACTGAAACTTTCTTT.

Worth noting for this clonotype: One end of the junction varies from germline; a read error may be responsible. The chain uses TRBV6-2 or TRBV6-3 and TRBJ2-3, with a possible D match to TRBD1 (6 bases). Germline CDR1 reads MNHEY; CDR2 reads SVGEGT. The CDR3 length is 15 residues. The CDR3 nucleotides read TGTGCCAGCAGCTACCCCCTAGAGAGGACAGAAACGCAGTATTTT. Protein sequence: CASSYPLERTETQYF.

With respect to this clonotype: This could be a read error, since a much larger clone is one nucleotide away. The chain uses TRBV7-8 and TRBJ2-5, with 10 nucleotides matching TRBD2. The germline gives CDR1 SGHVS, CDR2 FQNEAQ. This CDR3 has 16 residues. The CDR3, as DNA: TGTGCCAACAGCTTAGGGGCTAGCGGGAGCGGCGAGACCCAGTACTTC. The encoded protein is CANSLGASGSGETQYF.

A note on this clonotype: A read error may explain this, as a much larger clone is one base away. The rearrangement uses TRBV5-1 and TRBJ2-7, with TRBD1 identical over 7 bases. Per the germline V gene, CDR1 is SGHRS and CDR2 is YFSETQ. V was clipped by 4 bases and J by 3 bases; unmatched bases: 10. This CDR3 contains 15 residues. CDR3 DNA: TGCGCCAGCAGCCTAGTGGGGACAGACTACTACGAGCAGTACTTC. The encoded protein is CASSLVGTDYYEQYF.

This clonotype was recorded at least ten times. This chain joins TRBV4-2 and TRBJ2-5; 8 nucleotides align to TRBD2. V gave up 0 bases and J gave up 5 bases; unmatched junction bases: 2. Germline lookup yields CDR1 LGHNA and CDR2 YNFKEQ. The CDR3 has 14 residues. CDR3 region: CASSQEAGVETQYF. Here the CDR3 DNA reads TGTGCCAGCAGCCAAGAAGCGGGGGTGGAGACCCAGTACTTC.

By proportion, this clonotype is medium-sized. This rearrangement joins TRBV5-5 to TRBJ1-1; D not resolved. Germline values: CDR1 SGHKS, CDR2 YYEKEE (reference sequence). The CDR3 totals 14 residues. The V gene lost 2 bases and the J gene lost 1 base, with 9 bases spanning the gap. CDR3 in amino acids: CASSFPTRNTEAFF. CDR3 nucleotides: TGTGCCAGCAGCTTTCCGACAAGGAACACTGAAGCTTTCTTT.

Note on this clonotype: An end of the junction differs from the germline gene, which may be a read error. The CDR3 DNA is TGTGCCAACAGTACGATAATAGATACGCAGTATTTT. Translated, it gives CANSTIIDTQYF. The rearrangement links TRBV28 to TRBJ2-3; D unclear. CDR1 MDHEN and CDR2 SYDVKM come from the germline V gene. The CDR3 consists of 12 residues.

This clonotype was found once. Given the absence of the conserved phenylalanine or tryptophan at the CDR3 end, a read error is likely. This sequence joins TRBV11-1 and TRBJ2-3; D is possibly TRBD1 (5 bases). The J call is doubtful: the DNA matches TRBJ1-5 better. The germline gives CDR1 SGHAT, CDR2 FQDESV (reference sequence). There are 13 residues in the CDR3. CDR3: CASSLGDRDTQHY. CDR3 nucleotide sequence: TGTGCTAGCAGCTTGGGGGATCGAGATACGCAGCATTAT.

This clonotype was seen a single time. The CDR3 ends on some other residue instead of the conserved phenylalanine or tryptophan, so this is likely a read error. This chain connects TRBV7-8 to TRBJ1-6; TRBD1 is a possible D gene (6 bases). Germline CDR1 and CDR2: SGHVS and FQNEAQ. Trimming removed 1 base from V and 8 bases from J, with 18 bases in between. The CDR3 sequence is 17 residues long. The CDR3 DNA is TGTGCCAGCAGCTTAGAGGTAGAGGGGGGCGTCTATTCACCCCTCCACTAT. Its translation is CASSLEVEGGVYSPLHY.

This chain links TRBV29-1 with TRBJ2-7, with no clear D. Per germline, CDR1 SQVTM and CDR2 ANQGSEA. V lost 6 bases to trimming and J lost 2 bases, with 17 bases between them. The CDR3 loop spans 14 amino acids. The CDR3 DNA reads TGCAGCGTGACTGGGAAAGCGAGAACCTACGAGCAGTACTTC. This sequence encodes CSVTGKARTYEQYF.

The table lists this clonotype with many counts. The chain uses TRBV10-2 and TRBJ2-7; tentative D call: TRBD1 (5 bases). V dropped 5 bases and J dropped 3 bases, with 14 bases sitting between them. There are 14 residues in the CDR3. The germline CDR1 and CDR2 sequences are WSHSY and SAAADI. For the CDR3, the DNA is TGCGCCAGCAGTCACGACTTCGACAGCTACGAGCAGTACTTC. This translates into CASSHDFDSYEQYF.

This clonotype was picked up one time. One junction end does not reproduce the germline sequence, and a read error may be involved. The chain employs TRBV28 and TRBJ1-1; D gene uncertain. Germline V lookup: CDR1 MDHEN, CDR2 SYDVKM. The CDR3 runs to 16 residues. CDR3 DNA sequence: TGTACCAGCAGCCAATGGATAAGTGGGTGGAACACTGAGGCTTTCTTT. It specifies CTSSQWISGWNTEAFF.

The sample holds many counts of this clonotype. The rearrangement links TRBV28 to TRBJ2-3, with 14 positions matching TRBD2. Germline values: CDR1 MDHEN, CDR2 SYDVKM. The CDR3 length is 18 residues. V lost 2 bases to trimming and J lost 4 bases; unmatched junction nucleotides: 8. The chain's CDR3 is CASSLPTSGRVGADTQYF. The CDR3 bases are TGTGCCAGCAGTTTACCGACTAGCGGGAGGGTTGGGGCAGATACGCAGTATTTT.

A note on this clonotype: This clone may be a read error of a much larger clone one base away. The J gene is TRBJ1-1, the V gene TRBV19; D is unclear. The CDR3 is made up of 17 amino acids. The germline gives CDR1 LNHDA, CDR2 SQIVND (reference sequence). The CDR3 DNA sequence: TGTGCCAGTAGAAACCTATTTCAAGTGGGTACGAACACTGGAGCTTTCTTT. Its protein product is CASRNLFQVGTNTGAFF. Full variable domain (outside the CDR3, taken from reference TRBV19 and TRBJ1-1): DGGITQSPKYLFRKEGQNVTLSCEQNLNHDAMYWYRQDPGQGLRLIYYSQIVNDFQKGDIAEGYSVSREKKESFPLTVTSAQKNPTAFYLCASRNLFQVGTNTGAFFGQGTRLTVV.

Concerning this clonotype: Likely a read error: the CDR3 ends without its conserved phenylalanine or tryptophan. This rearrangement joins TRBV11-2 to TRBJ2-1; TRBD2 aligns across 7 bases. Germline V lookup: CDR1 SGHAT, CDR2 FQNNGV. CDR3 size: 17 residues. Trimming took 5 bases from V and 8 from J; bases not matched to a gene: 18. CDR3 bases: TGTGCCAGCAGCCCCTCCCCCCCCCCGACCGCGGGGGATGAGCAGTTCCTC. Its translation: CASSPSPPPTAGDEQFL.

On this clonotype itself: This may be a read error, as it is one base from a much larger clone. The V call is TRBV30, the J call TRBJ1-2; D remains unclear. The germline V gene encodes CDR1 GTSNPN and CDR2 SVGIG (reference sequence). The CDR3 is 12 residues long. CDR3 bases: TGTGCCTGGAGTATGGGTAACTATGGCCACACCTTC. As protein: CAWSMGNYGHTF. Looking up the rest from reference TRBV30 and TRBJ1-2 gives the full variable domain: SQTIHQWPATLVQPVGSPLSLECTVEGTSNPNLYWYRQAAGRGLQLLFYSVGIGQISSEVPQNLSASRPQDRQFILSSKKLLLSDSGFYLCAWSMGNYGHTFGSGTRLTVV.